This T cell receptor beta chain was profiled in a study of T cells in Graves' hyperthyroidism and ophthalmopathy. CDR3 length: 12 amino acids. Trimming stripped 0 bases from V and 6 bases from J, with 6 bases between. Germline-derived CDR1 and CDR2 are LNHNV and YYDKDF (reference sequence). Amplification of TCR beta CDR3 regions was performed using RNA transcripts as template. Using the HTBI primer set, a first-round RT-PCR was run on the TCR CDR3. TCRdb analysed the multiplex PCR reads with MiXCR anew, one entry per CDR3 protein. The data show around 720,000 distinct CDR3 sequences, with roughly a third seen just once and around 32% held by the top ten. Ten or more counts support this clonotype. Diagnostic decisions used clinical symptoms, serum thyroxine and TRAb, thyroid ultrasound and orbital computed tomography.

Sequencing used blood. The clonotype originates from a woman between 35 and 50 years old with Graves' hyperthyroidism. J is TRBJ2-7 and V is TRBV15; D unresolved. The CDR3 DNA sequence: TGTGCCACCAGCAGAGAAGGACGCGAGCAGTACTTC. This translates into CATSREGREQYF.